The 20 T cell receptor beta chains listed next were all sequenced from one sample in a study of blood T cells in healthy people across ages. Combining a sample-barcoded 5' primer with a J-beta primer mix, a second PCR ran for 7 to 11 cycles. TCRdb ran MiXCR on the 5' RACE reads and lists one entry per CDR3 protein. The sample yields roughly 680,000 distinct CDR3 sequences, approximately 52% seen once. Source material: blood. The receptors shown here come from a woman of 80 years or more in good health.

This chain joins TRBV28 and TRBJ1-5; D is uncertain. The CDR3 has 11 amino acids. From germline, CDR1 is MDHEN and CDR2 SYDVKM. V lost 6 bases and J 11 bases, leaving 11 bases between the germline ends. The CDR3 DNA sequence: TGTGCCAGCAGCCGAACCCTTTCCCAGCATTTT. This translates into CASSRTLSQHF. Full variable domain (remainder filled in from reference TRBV28 and TRBJ1-5): DVKVTQSSRYLVKRTGEKVFLECVQDMDHENMFWYRQDPGLGLRLIYFSYDVKMKEKGDIPEGYSVSREKKERFSLILESASTNQTSMYLCASSRTLSQHFGDGTRLSIL.

A single count supports this clonotype. The chain carries TRBV6-2 or TRBV6-3 and TRBJ1-4, with D possibly TRBD1 on 5 matching bases. The germline V gene has CDR1 MNHEY and CDR2 SVGEGT. This CDR3 spans 13 amino acids. Trimming left V 4 bases short and J 6 bases short, with 9 bases between. CDR3 bases: TGTGCCAGCAGTTGGGACGGTCATGAAAAACTGTTTTTT. It specifies CASSWDGHEKLFF.

This clonotype was recorded at least ten times. This rearrangement joins TRBV20-1 to TRBJ2-4, with 9 bases matching TRBD2. The trim removed 1 base at V and 2 bases at J, leaving 3 bases unmatched. The V gene's germline CDR1 is DFQATT and CDR2 SNEGSKA (reference sequence). This CDR3 is built from 15 residues. The CDR3 sequence: CSARVAGGPKNIQYF. The CDR3 nucleotides are TGCAGTGCTAGAGTTGCGGGAGGGCCCAAAAACATTCAGTACTTC.

This clonotype was counted at least ten times. V and J are TRBV5-1 and TRBJ2-5; unclear D gene. This CDR3 has 12 amino acids. V gave up 4 bases and J gave up 2 bases, with 6 bases separating them. Germline V gives CDR1 SGHRS, CDR2 YFSETQ. The CDR3 DNA follows: TGCGCCAGCAGCGCACAACAAGAGACCCAGTACTTC. Translation: CASSAQQETQYF. The whole variable domain, remainder taken from reference TRBV5-1 and TRBJ2-5, is KAGVTQTPRYLIKTRGQQVTLSCSPISGHRSVSWYQQTPGQGLQFLFEYFSETQRNKGNFPGRFSGRQFSNSRSEMNVSTLELGDSALYLCASSAQQETQYFGPGTRLLVL.

V usage is TRBV7-9 and J usage is TRBJ2-7; tentative D call: TRBD2 (6 bases). The V and J ends lost 6 bases and 0 bases respectively, with 15 bases between them. The germline V gene has CDR1 SEHNR and CDR2 FQNEAQ (reference sequence). CDR3 length equals 15 residues. CDR3 sequence reads: CASSRAGTYSYEQYF. DNA of the CDR3: TGTGCCAGCAGTCGCGCTGGGACTTACTCCTACGAGCAGTACTTC.

V gene TRBV15 combines with J gene TRBJ2-5; D unresolved. The germline CDR1 and CDR2 sequences are LNHNV and YYDKDF (reference sequence). The CDR3 runs 14 residues. V shed 0 bases and J shed 0 bases, with 5 bases lying between them. In nucleotides, the CDR3 is TGTGCCACCAGCAGAGATACAGACCAAGAGACCCAGTACTTC. Its protein product is CATSRDTDQETQYF.

This clonotype was seen a single time. The chain recombines TRBV2 with TRBJ2-3, with D perhaps matching TRBD1 or TRBD2 (5 bases each). The germline CDR1 and CDR2 sequences are SNHLY and FYNNEI. This CDR3 region has 13 residues. DNA for the CDR3: TGTGCTGACGGGGCGACGGACACAGATACGCAGTATTTT. Amino acids: CADGATDTDTQYF.

The gene calls are TRBV29-1 and TRBJ2-3; no clear D gene. V lost 2 bases and J lost 2, with 8 bases in between. Germline V gene lookup returns CDR1 SQVTM and CDR2 ANQGSEA. The CDR3 is made up of 13 amino acids. CDR3 amino acids: CSVETRFTDTQYF. The DNA of the CDR3 is TGCAGCGTTGAAACGCGGTTCACAGATACGCAGTATTTT.

This clonotype has ten or more counts. The chain employs TRBV7-3 and TRBJ2-1; 8 bases align to TRBD2. Germline CDR1 reads SGHTA; CDR2 reads FQGTGA. CDR3 length equals 16 residues. V lost 1 base, J lost 3 bases, and 5 bases stayed unmatched. The CDR3: CASSLRDSGIYNEQFF. CDR3 coding DNA: TGTGCCAGCAGCTTAAGGGATAGCGGGATCTACAATGAGCAGTTCTTC.

CDR3 DNA sequence: TGCAGCGTGACTCAGGGCACGGGACAGCCTGGGGAGCAGTACTTC. Translation gives CSVTQGTGQPGEQYF. The V gene is TRBV29-1, the J gene TRBJ2-7; TRBD1 matches 7 bases. CDR3 length: 15 amino acids. After removal of 6 bases from V and 7 bases from J, the junction contained 18 bases not matched to a gene. CDR1 SQVTM and CDR2 ANQGSEA come from the germline V gene.

There are a few counts of this clonotype. A much bigger clone sits one base away, suggesting this may be a read error. The rearrangement joins TRBV5-1 to TRBJ2-1; D is ambiguous. The CDR3 totals 12 residues. CDR1 is SGHRS and CDR2 is YFSETQ in the germline V gene. Here the CDR3 reads CAGSLALNEQFF. DNA for the CDR3: TGCGCCGGCAGCTTGGCGCTGAATGAGCAGTTCTTC.

Turning to this clonotype: A much bigger clone sits one base away, suggesting this may be a read error. This chain joins TRBV9 and TRBJ2-1; D gene uncertain. The ends were cut back, 4 bases at V and 8 bases at J, with 22 bases in the middle. Germline CDR1 SGDLS, CDR2 YYNGEE. The CDR3 has 16 residues. The CDR3 coding sequence is TGTGCCAGCAGCTCCCCAGAGTTAAGCAGAAGCTATGAGCAGTTCTTC. The encoded protein is CASSSPELSRSYEQFF.

V is TRBV6-5 and J is TRBJ2-4; D uncertain. This CDR3 has 14 residues. V was cut by 8 bases and J by 0 bases, with 11 bases left in between. Germline assignment: CDR1 MNHEY and CDR2 SVGAGI. The CDR3: CASQATLAKNIQYF. The CDR3 DNA follows: TGTGCCAGCCAGGCAACACTAGCCAAAAACATTCAGTACTTC.

This clonotype was seen a few times. This chain connects TRBV7-3 to TRBJ2-1; 9 nucleotides align to TRBD2. V lost 3 bases to trimming and J lost 12 bases; unmatched junction nucleotides: 12. The CDR3 sequence is 15 residues long. The germline gives CDR1 SGHTA, CDR2 FQGTGA. CDR3 in amino acids: CASSFWAGGDSPQFF. As DNA, the CDR3 is TGTGCCAGCAGCTTCTGGGCGGGAGGGGACTCGCCGCAGTTCTTC.

Here the CDR3 DNA reads TGTGCCAGCAGCCAGGTAACAGGTATGAACACTGAAGCTTTCTTT. Its translation is CASSQVTGMNTEAFF. The J gene is TRBJ1-1, the V gene TRBV16; D might be TRBD1 (5 bases). CDR1 and CDR2 from the germline V gene are KGHSY and FQNENV. Trimming cost V 3 bases and J 0 bases, with 11 bases left between them. CDR3 length: 15 amino acids.

V gene TRBV7-9 combines with J gene TRBJ2-5, with TRBD1 identical over 7 bases. The junction had 19 bases not matched to a gene; V was cut back by 7 bases and J by 11 bases. From germline, CDR1 is SEHNR and CDR2 FQNEAQ (reference sequence). The CDR3 length is 15 residues. CDR3 sequence (DNA): TGTGCCAGCAAAGAAAAGGGGGCACCCGTGTGGGAGCAGTACTTC. This translates into CASKEKGAPVWEQYF.

This chain uses TRBV3-1 with TRBJ1-2; a possible D gene is TRBD1 (6 bases). There are 14 residues in the CDR3. Between the trimmed V and J ends, which lost 0 bases and 8 bases, there was a span of 13 bases. Looked up from germline, CDR1 is LGHDT and CDR2 is YNNKEL (reference sequence). CDR3 region: CASSQEGGAYGYTF. The CDR3 bases are TGTGCCAGCAGCCAAGAGGGGGGGGCATACGGCTACACCTTC.

This chain connects TRBV28 to TRBJ1-2; D gene ambiguous. V lost 3 bases, J lost 4 bases, and 9 bases lay in between. Germline V gene data show CDR1 as MDHEN and CDR2 as SYDVKM. CDR3 length: 13 amino acids. The CDR3 sequence is CASSFSQAYGYTF. The CDR3 DNA reads TGTGCCAGCAGTTTCAGTCAGGCCTATGGCTACACCTTC.

At least ten counts were recorded for this clonotype. This chain connects TRBV7-2 to TRBJ2-1; 11 bases are a match to TRBD2. This CDR3 has 15 amino acids. Germline CDR1 SGHTA, CDR2 FQGNSA. With V trimmed by 5 bases and J by 9 bases, 9 bases remained unmatched. The CDR3 sequence is CASSILAGVQGEQFF. CDR3 DNA sequence: TGTGCCAGCAGCATACTAGCGGGGGTACAAGGTGAGCAGTTCTTC. Full variable domain (outside the CDR3, taken from reference TRBV7-2 and TRBJ2-1): GAGVSQSPSNKVTEKGKDVELRCDPISGHTALYWYRQSLGQGLEFLIYFQGNSAPDKSGLPSDRFSAERTGGSVSTLTIQRTQQEDSAVYLCASSILAGVQGEQFFGPGTRLTVL.

The genes are TRBV12-3 or TRBV12-4 and TRBJ2-5; no clear D gene. V gave up 1 base and J gave up 3 bases, with 12 bases separating them. CDR3 length: 15 amino acids. The CDR3 spells CASSLGRSLEETQYF. The CDR3 region has the DNA TGTGCCAGCAGTTTAGGAAGGAGCCTGGAAGAGACCCAGTACTTC.